This record covers a single TCR beta chain. The sample originates from a study of T cells after yellow fever vaccination. Germline values: CDR1 ENHRY, CDR2 SYGVKD. The CDR3 spans 15 residues. V was shortened by 3 bases and J by 5 bases, with 16 bases between the two germline ends. From the 5' RACE reads, TCRdb called clonotypes with MiXCR, one entry per CDR3 protein. This sample has around 310,000 distinct CDR3 sequences, with roughly 9.4% found just once. The sequencing here drew on PBMCs, taken on the day of the first yellow fever vaccination. This clonotype originated in a man aged 18 to 35 who received the YFV17D yellow fever vaccine. This chain uses TRBV10-3 with TRBJ1-2, with a weak D call TRBD1 (6 bases). The CDR3 region is CAISDAGAMSYGYTF. The CDR3 coding sequence is TGTGCCATCAGTGACGCGGGGGCTATGTCTTATGGCTACACCTTC.